This T cell receptor (beta chain) is drawn from a study of blood T cell repertoires in COVID-19 (dated by TCRdb to the early 2020s). As for the study more broadly: Collaborator samples came from the United States, Italy and Spain and covered acute and convalescent phases of COVID-19. Sample metadata almost always included a de-identified subject ID, COVID-19 status, age in years and sex. The dataset comprised deeply sampled blood TCRbeta repertoires from subjects exposed to, actively infected with, or recovered from COVID-19. The repertoires were made available in a free public database intended to serve as a resource for research on the immune response to SARS-CoV-2. HLA class I and class II types, where available, came from metadata supplied by the sample provider rather than from assay-based typing. Samples were obtained from the ongoing ImmuneRACE study (first 160 participants) and from 1,000 to 1,500 subjects provided by 6 global collaborators. The prospective study material was composed of cDNA or gDNA derived from T cells, B-cell-depleted T cells, or PBMCs.

CDR1 and CDR2 (MNHNS, SASEGT) derive from the germline V gene. V has 1 base trimmed and J has 5 bases trimmed; junction bases matching no gene number 8. The CDR3 numbers 15 residues from cysteine through phenylalanine. CDR3 DNA only is kept here, 45 bases in frame from base 1. TCRbeta CDR3 regions were amplified from genomic DNA by means of the immunoSEQ Assay, a bias-controlled multiplex PCR. On the authors' methods: The number of nucleated cells in each sample was estimated from the amplification of reference gene primers within the assay. To quantify the absolute abundance of each unique TCRbeta CDR3 rearrangement, sequence reads were collapsed and filtered. For each sample, productive Simpson clonality was calculated as the square root of Simpson's diversity index over productive rearrangements. TCRdb limited this immuneACCESS table to in-frame rearrangements with V and J called. A share of clones is missing; checked studies link under half to unresolved V genes, and the rest is unexplained. V, J and clone size reflect that table, while D and trimming were determined from the DNA. The sample table contains over 200,000 clones; only one count was recorded for around nine tenths of them. Approximately 12% of the sample belongs to the ten largest clones.

As concerns this clone: Its antigen target is currently unknown. Within one base of it there is no much larger clone, and no base qualities were kept.

What the study reported, not specific to this receptor: Clinical and demographic metadata were provided uncurated, with the amount varying by source and participant.

Samples from volunteer blood donors who had recovered from COVID-19 were contributed by a second Seattle source. Each collaborating institution followed its own protocols to collect whole blood in K2EDTA tubes. For TCRbeta analysis, collaborator samples were shipped as frozen whole blood, as isolated PBMCs, or as DNA extracted from either sample type. The chain joins TRBV6-1 to TRBJ2-7, with 7 middle bases fitting TRBD2. The sample consisted of peripheral blood. The origin of this receptor is a woman aged 18-30 years who had recovered from COVID-19. The bases are TGTGCCAGCAGTGAAGTAGGGGCGGGAGCCCACGAGCAGTACTTC. The translation is CASSEVGAGAHEQYF.